This T cell receptor beta chain was identified in a study of blood T cell repertoires in COVID-19. Study-wide context: Samples taken during acute and convalescent COVID-19 were collected in the United States, Italy and Spain. The analysed material was cDNA or gDNA that came from T cells, B-cell-depleted T cells, or PBMCs.

CDR1 is SQVTM and CDR2 is ANQGSEA in the germline V gene. The CDR3 is made up of 12 amino acids. In the source study's methods: Amplifying reference gene primers gave estimates of nucleated cell counts. Method: immunoSEQ multiplex PCR; TCRdb's copy keeps in-frame clones and lacks some. Clone size and the V and J calls come from that table; the DNA yielded D and trimming. Here the sample spans just under 150,000 clones, about 86% being singletons. The chain has TRBV29-1 and TRBJ2-2; 7 bases map to TRBD2. The specimen sequenced was peripheral blood. This clonotype was sampled from a woman aged 50 to 65 with active or convalescent COVID-19. CDR3 sequence (DNA): TGCAGTTCGGGGGGAAACACCGGGGAGCTGTTTTTT. Translation: CSSGGNTGELFF.